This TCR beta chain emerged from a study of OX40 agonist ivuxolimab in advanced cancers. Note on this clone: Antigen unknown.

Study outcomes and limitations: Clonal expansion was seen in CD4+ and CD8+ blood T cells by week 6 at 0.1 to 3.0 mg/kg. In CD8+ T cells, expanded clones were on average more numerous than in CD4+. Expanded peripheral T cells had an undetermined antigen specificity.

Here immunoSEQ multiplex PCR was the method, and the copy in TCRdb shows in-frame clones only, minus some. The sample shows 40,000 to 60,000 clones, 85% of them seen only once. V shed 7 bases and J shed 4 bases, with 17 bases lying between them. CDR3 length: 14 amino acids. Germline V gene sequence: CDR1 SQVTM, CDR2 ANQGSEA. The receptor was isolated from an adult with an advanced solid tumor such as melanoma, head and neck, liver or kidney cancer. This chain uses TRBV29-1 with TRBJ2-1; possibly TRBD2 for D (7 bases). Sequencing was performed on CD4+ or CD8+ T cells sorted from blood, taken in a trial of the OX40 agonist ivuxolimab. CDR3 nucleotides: TGCAGCGCAGGGGCGGGGGCCTTTTACAATGAGCAGTTCTTC. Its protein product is CSAGAGAFYNEQFF.